Sequencing of this T cell receptor (beta chain) was carried out in a study of T cell repertoires in cytomegalovirus infection. Whole-study context: Both a matching HLA type and CMV infection were indicated by public TCR beta signatures. Study-wide results and limits: Summed frequency of public TCR beta families distinguished CMV carriers with the relevant HLA. HLA-C-restricted TCR beta clonotypes specific for CMV led the ex vivo response.

TCRdb re-called the reads through MiXCR, storing one row per CDR3 protein. This table has fewer than 550,000 distinct CDR3 sequences, approximately 25% appearing once. This clonotype was seen many times. What it binds is not known. Trimming shortened V by 1 base and J by 0 bases, and 13 bases separated the two germline ends. From germline, CDR1 is MGHRA and CDR2 YSYEKL. CDR3 length: 17 amino acids. The origin of this receptor is a human donor in good health (CMV status not recorded). Some clones in this sample may be carry-over from other donors' samples. The sequencing input was PBMCs. This chain uses TRBV4-1 with TRBJ2-1; D unresolved. The CDR3 spells CASSQVDLGISYNEQFF. The CDR3 coding sequence is TGCGCCAGCAGCCAAGTTGACTTGGGTATCTCCTACAATGAGCAGTTCTTC.